The rows below give T cell receptor beta chains drawn from one sample of a study of cytomegalovirus exposure and HLA in healthy donors. Only in-frame clones appear in the TCRdb table, and some are missing; sequencing was by immunoSEQ multiplex PCR. The sample has 150,000 to 200,000 clones; 70% to 85% are singletons. Specimen: PBMCs. The origin of the receptors is a man younger than 30 in good health and CMV-seronegative. Each CDR3 is given with its conserved first and last residue. Each record gives: J gene, clone size, V gene, D gene, CDR3 protein, CDR3 DNA. The D gene is left open where the match is weak. Not all rows give a size; the values are once, few, many and, for expanded clones, a class.

TRBJ2-2 - TRBV5-1 TRBD2 CASSLTSGGGTGELFF TGCGCCAGCAGCCTGACTAGCGGAGGGGGCACCGGGGAGCTGTTTTTT
TRBJ1-5 once TRBV7-9 TRBD1 CASSLDGDRVQPQHF TGTGCCAGCAGCTTAGATGGAGACAGGGTCCAGCCCCAGCATTTT
TRBJ2-7 few TRBV4-2 TRBD2 CASSQDLGTSGREYF TGTGCCAGCAGCCAAGATTTAGGGACTAGCGGGAGAGAGTACTTC
TRBJ1-1 - TRBV5-6 TRBD1 CASTHEPGTGARSTEAFF TGTGCCAGCACCCACGAACCCGGGACAGGGGCCCGGAGCACTGAAGCTTTCTTT
TRBJ2-1 - TRBV6-1 TRBD2 CASSEAVLELAGYNEQFF TGTGCCAGCAGTGAAGCGGTATTAGAACTAGCGGGATACAATGAGCAGTTCTTC
TRBJ2-7 - TRBV6-5 TRBD2 CASSSGGVPREQYF TGTGCCAGCAGCTCGGGGGGAGTACCACGCGAGCAGTACTTC
TRBJ1-1 - TRBV18 - CASSPPYRVGRNTEAFF TGTGCCAGCTCACCACCTTACAGGGTTGGAAGAAACACTGAAGCTTTCTTT
TRBJ2-2 - TRBV7-3 TRBD1 CASSPGDRDSNTGELFF TGTGCCAGCAGCCCCGGGGACAGGGACTCGAACACCGGGGAGCTGTTTTTT
TRBJ2-7 - TRBV28 TRBD1 CASSYPRRDRTSYEQYF TGTGCCAGCTCCTACCCACGCCGGGACAGGACCTCCTACGAGCAGTACTTC
TRBJ1-4 - TRBV2 - CASSYFYEKLFF TGTGCCAGCAGTTACTTTTATGAAAAACTGTTTTTT
TRBJ1-2 - TRBV30 TRBD1 CAWTETGGKNGYTF TGTGCCTGGACAGAAACAGGGGGGAAAAATGGCTACACCTTC
TRBJ2-6 once TRBV11-3 TRBD2 CASSEPGLSLGGANVLTF TGTGCCAGCAGCGAACCGGGACTATCCCTAGGTGGGGCCAACGTCCTGACTTTC
TRBJ2-7 once TRBV20-1 - CSARAGEEQYF TGCAGTGCTAGGGCAGGGGAAGAGCAGTACTTC